Following are 5 T cell receptor beta chains from one sample sequenced in a study of vaccination effects on CD4 cells after COVID-19 (dated by TCRdb to the early 2020s). No antigen has been identified for these receptors. The ViraFEST assay stimulated PBMC with viral peptide pools and then used TCR sequencing to identify antigen-specific CD4+ T cell clonotypes by expansion. After less than eleven days of culture, CD4+ T cells were isolated with the EasySep CD4+ T cell isolation kit. Participants received two doses of either the BNT162b2 or the mRNA-1273 mRNA SARS-CoV-2 vaccine. Receptor amplification or capture employed the immunoSEQ multiplex PCR assay. TCRdb stores this immuneACCESS table with in-frame sequences only. Part of the clones is absent; in the studies checked, under half of the shortfall reflects unresolved V genes, and no reason is known for the rest. In all, the sample holds about 31,000 clones, and 55% to 70% of those were seen once. Approximately 8.7% of the sample goes to the ten largest clones.

The source material was CD4+ T cells from PBMCs cultured with SARS-CoV-2 spike peptides, sampled after COVID-19 vaccination. The sample's cell subset or site, from its label and the paper: SARS-CoV-2 spike overlapping peptide pool stimulation. The origin of the receptors is a human donor who received a COVID-19 vaccine.

The CDR3 loop reads CASSRTDAGGTGELFF. The DNA of the CDR3 is TGTGCCAGTAGTCGCACGGACGCAGGGGGAACCGGGGAGCTGTTTTTT. The chain is built from TRBV19 and TRBJ2-2, with 7 bases fitting TRBD1. Per germline, CDR1 LNHDA and CDR2 SQIVND (reference sequence). V dropped 5 bases and J dropped 5; count of bases not matched to a gene: 11. CDR3 length: 16 amino acids.

The chain couples TRBV19 to TRBJ2-7; D is perhaps TRBD1 (6 bases). The length of the CDR3 is 14 residues. V gave up 6 bases and J gave up 5 bases, with 17 bases separating them. The V gene's germline CDR1 is LNHDA and CDR2 SQIVND (reference sequence). The CDR3 sequence: CASRETTGRHEQYF. Written as DNA, the CDR3 is TGTGCCAGTAGAGAAACCACAGGGCGGCACGAGCAGTACTTC. The variable domain in full, with the rest retrieved from reference TRBV19 and TRBJ2-7, is DGGITQSPKYLFRKEGQNVTLSCEQNLNHDAMYWYRQDPGQGLRLIYYSQIVNDFQKGDIAEGYSVSREKKESFPLTVTSAQKNPTAFYLCASRETTGRHEQYFGPGTRLTVT.

J is TRBJ2-7 and V is TRBV5-4; TRBD1 matches at 9 bases. The CDR3 sequence is 15 residues long. The germline V gene encodes CDR1 SGHNT and CDR2 YYREEE (reference sequence). V shed 4 bases, J shed 5 bases, and the junction held 10 bases outside the gene matches. CDR3 sequence: CASSAAGTGWDEQYF. The DNA of the CDR3 is TGTGCCAGCAGCGCTGCTGGGACAGGGTGGGACGAGCAGTACTTC.

This clone was seen just once. The V gene is TRBV27, the J gene TRBJ2-7; D gene uncertain. CDR3 length: 16 residues. CDR1 is MNHEY and CDR2 is SMNVEV in the germline V gene (reference sequence). Trimming shortened V by 0 bases and J by 3 bases, and 15 bases separated the two germline ends. The CDR3 DNA reads as TGTGCCAGCAGTTTATCGATCCGGTCGTCAGGCTACGAGCAGTACTTC. It codes for CASSLSIRSSGYEQYF.

The V gene is TRBV6-5, the J gene TRBJ2-7; possibly TRBD1 for D (5 bases). Trimming stripped 9 bases from V and 3 bases from J, with 15 bases between. CDR3 size: 13 residues. Germline CDR1 MNHEY, CDR2 SVGAGI. In DNA form, the CDR3 reads TGTGCCAGTTACACAAGGGGCAACTACGAGCAGTACTTC. This sequence encodes CASYTRGNYEQYF.